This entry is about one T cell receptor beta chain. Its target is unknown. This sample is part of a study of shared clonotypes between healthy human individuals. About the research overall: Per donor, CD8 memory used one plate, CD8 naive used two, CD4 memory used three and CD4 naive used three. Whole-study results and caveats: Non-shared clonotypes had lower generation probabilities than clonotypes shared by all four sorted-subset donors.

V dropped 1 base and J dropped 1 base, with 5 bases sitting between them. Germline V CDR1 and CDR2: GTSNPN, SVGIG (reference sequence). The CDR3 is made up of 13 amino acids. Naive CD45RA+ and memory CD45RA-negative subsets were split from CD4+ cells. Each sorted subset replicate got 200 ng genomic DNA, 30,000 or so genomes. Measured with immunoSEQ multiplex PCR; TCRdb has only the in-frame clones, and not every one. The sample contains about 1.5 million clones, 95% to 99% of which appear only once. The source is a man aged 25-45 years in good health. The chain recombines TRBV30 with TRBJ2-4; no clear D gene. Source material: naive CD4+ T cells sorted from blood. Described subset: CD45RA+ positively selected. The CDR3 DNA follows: TGTGCCTGGAGTGAAAGTGCCAAAAACATTCAGTACTTC. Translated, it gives CAWSESAKNIQYF.